This passage covers 6 T cell receptor beta chains from one sample sequenced in a study of HIV-infected patients and healthy controls. TCRdb re-called the 5' RACE reads with MiXCR, one entry per CDR3 protein. The table has some 67,000 distinct CDR3 sequences, about a sixth seen once. Sequencing was performed on CD4+ T cells from blood. The receptors stem from a human donor in good health.

This clonotype turned up a few times. The chain joins TRBV7-2 to TRBJ2-3; either TRBD1 or TRBD2 may supply D (6 bases each). This CDR3 has 16 amino acids. The V and J ends lost 5 bases and 0 bases respectively, with 15 bases between them. Germline lookup yields CDR1 SGHTA and CDR2 FQGNSA. CDR3 residues: CASSVGGTTSTDTQYF. The CDR3 coding sequence is TGTGCCAGCAGCGTTGGCGGGACAACTAGCACAGATACGCAGTATTTT.

The V call is TRBV20-1, the J call TRBJ1-5; D possibly corresponds to TRBD1 (6 bases). CDR1 and CDR2 from the germline V gene are DFQATT and SNEGSKA (reference sequence). Deletions cut 0 bases from V and 0 bases from J, with 15 bases between. This CDR3 has 17 amino acids. CDR3 residues: CSARDPHQGNSNQPQHF. CDR3 nucleotides: TGCAGTGCTAGAGATCCCCACCAGGGGAATAGCAATCAGCCCCAGCATTTT.

There are a few counts of this clonotype. The chain uses TRBV20-1 and TRBJ1-5; possibly TRBD1 for D (5 bases). V was pared by 6 bases and J by 2 bases, with 8 bases between. CDR1 and CDR2 from the germline V gene are DFQATT and SNEGSKA (reference sequence). The CDR3 contains 12 residues. CDR3 amino acids: CSAGGRNQPQHF. DNA of the CDR3: TGCAGTGCCGGGGGTCGCAATCAGCCCCAGCATTTT.

This clonotype was seen ten or more times. The V gene is TRBV7-3, the J gene TRBJ2-3; 7 bases map to TRBD2. V shed 6 bases, J shed 1 base, and the junction held 7 bases outside the gene matches. The CDR3 contains 15 residues. Germline V gene lookup returns CDR1 SGHTA and CDR2 FQGTGA. The DNA of the CDR3 is TGTGCCAGCAGTCGGAGCGGGGTGGGCACAGATACGCAGTATTTT. Translating gives CASSRSGVGTDTQYF.

The sample holds many counts of this clonotype. J is TRBJ2-5 and V is TRBV29-1, with TRBD1 matching 8 bases. The CDR3 runs to 12 residues. J gave up 2 bases and V 8 bases, and 4 bases lay outside the gene matches. CDR1 is SQVTM, CDR2 ANQGSEA, per germline. DNA of the CDR3: TGCAGCACCAGGGGGCGGCAAGAGACCCAGTACTTC. Translated: CSTRGRQETQYF.

The chain employs TRBV5-1 and TRBJ2-5; D is possibly TRBD2 (6 bases). Trimming took off 0 bases at V and 9 bases at J, with 15 bases between the two ends. The CDR3 covers 14 residues. Germline values: CDR1 SGHRS, CDR2 YFSETQ. Here the CDR3 DNA reads TGCGCCAGCAGCTTGGGCTCCCTGGGGGAGGCCCAGTACTTC. It specifies CASSLGSLGEAQYF.